Presented here are 2 T cell receptor beta chains from one specimen sequenced in a study of early T cells in non-severe SARS-CoV-2 infection. TCRdb re-derived calls from the 5' RACE reads in MiXCR, one entry per CDR3 protein. The sample holds 110,000 or so distinct CDR3 sequences, around 10% seen once. The sample was whole blood. These receptors all stem from an adult who was a healthcare worker with PCR-confirmed SARS-CoV-2 infection or an uninfected control (not recorded which).

This clonotype was observed many times. This chain connects TRBV7-9 to TRBJ2-3; maybe TRBD2 (7 bases). This CDR3 has 15 amino acids. Per the germline V gene, CDR1 is SEHNR and CDR2 is FQNEAQ (reference sequence). V shed 0 bases and J shed 2 bases, with 9 bases lying between them. The CDR3, as DNA: TGTGCCAGCAGCTTAGCGGGGGGGCCCACAGATACGCAGTATTTT. Translating it yields CASSLAGGPTDTQYF.

This clonotype came up a few times. The chain links TRBV4-1 to TRBJ2-1; TRBD1 is a possible D gene (6 bases). Germline V gene sequence: CDR1 MGHRA, CDR2 YSYEKL. The ends were cut back, 0 bases at V and 9 bases at J, with 12 bases in the middle. The CDR3 totals 14 residues. The CDR3 loop reads CASSQEGGGGEQFF. CDR3 sequence (DNA): TGCGCCAGCAGCCAAGAAGGGGGTGGAGGTGAGCAGTTCTTC.